The present T cell receptor (beta chain) was sequenced within a study of blood T cell repertoires in COVID-19. Study in general: COVID-19 samples, acute and convalescent, were from the United States, Italy and Spain. T cells, B-cell-depleted T cells, or PBMCs provided the cDNA or gDNA that served as material.

As processed by the authors: From reference gene primer amplification, estimates of nucleated cell counts were derived. Using immunoSEQ multiplex PCR, the repertoire was profiled, and TCRdb retains in-frame clones only, with some absent. D and trimming come from the DNA, and the V and J calls and clone size come from that table. The table records approximately 100,000 clones, about four fifths of them present only once. Germline V gene lookup returns CDR1 MNHEY and CDR2 SVGAGI. The V end was cut by 5 bases, the J end by 8 bases, with 15 bases between. The CDR3 is 13 residues long. The rearrangement links TRBV6-5 to TRBJ1-2, with a possible D match to TRBD1 (6 bases). The TCR was taken from a woman over 75 with active or convalescent COVID-19. Sequenced: peripheral blood. The CDR3 DNA is TGTGCCAGCAGTACGGACAGCCGCGGAGGCTACACCTTC. It is translated as CASSTDSRGGYTF.